The entry that follows covers one T cell receptor beta chain sequence. Treatment meaning: 15 to 20 received Ad26.COV2.S at low or high dose, single or two shots; several received placebo; per-sample allocation not given. Sample collection was performed on day 63 after the first vaccine or placebo injection. The protocol was immunoSEQ multiplex PCR, while the TCRdb copy is restricted to in-frame clones and leaves out a portion. The table lists 350,000 to 500,000 clones, 85% to 90% of them singletons. This record belongs to a study of Ad26.COV2.S vaccination and SARS-CoV-2 variants. This CDR3 region has 14 residues. Trimming took off 6 bases at V and 1 base at J, with 13 bases between the two ends. The germline V gene has CDR1 LNHDA and CDR2 SQIVND (reference sequence).

The material was peripheral blood, obtained in a trial of Ad26.COV2.S vaccine versus placebo. The chain carries TRBV19 and TRBJ2-7; D is undetermined. This clonotype originated in a person between 18 and 65 years old who received the Ad26.COV2.S COVID-19 vaccine or a placebo. The CDR3 DNA sequence: TGTGCCAGTAGCCTGACGGACGGGTCCTACGAGCAGTACTTC. Translated, it gives CASSLTDGSYEQYF. Full variable domain (rest looked up from reference TRBV19 and TRBJ2-7): DGGITQSPKYLFRKEGQNVTLSCEQNLNHDAMYWYRQDPGQGLRLIYYSQIVNDFQKGDIAEGYSVSREKKESFPLTVTSAQKNPTAFYLCASSLTDGSYEQYFGPGTRLTVT.